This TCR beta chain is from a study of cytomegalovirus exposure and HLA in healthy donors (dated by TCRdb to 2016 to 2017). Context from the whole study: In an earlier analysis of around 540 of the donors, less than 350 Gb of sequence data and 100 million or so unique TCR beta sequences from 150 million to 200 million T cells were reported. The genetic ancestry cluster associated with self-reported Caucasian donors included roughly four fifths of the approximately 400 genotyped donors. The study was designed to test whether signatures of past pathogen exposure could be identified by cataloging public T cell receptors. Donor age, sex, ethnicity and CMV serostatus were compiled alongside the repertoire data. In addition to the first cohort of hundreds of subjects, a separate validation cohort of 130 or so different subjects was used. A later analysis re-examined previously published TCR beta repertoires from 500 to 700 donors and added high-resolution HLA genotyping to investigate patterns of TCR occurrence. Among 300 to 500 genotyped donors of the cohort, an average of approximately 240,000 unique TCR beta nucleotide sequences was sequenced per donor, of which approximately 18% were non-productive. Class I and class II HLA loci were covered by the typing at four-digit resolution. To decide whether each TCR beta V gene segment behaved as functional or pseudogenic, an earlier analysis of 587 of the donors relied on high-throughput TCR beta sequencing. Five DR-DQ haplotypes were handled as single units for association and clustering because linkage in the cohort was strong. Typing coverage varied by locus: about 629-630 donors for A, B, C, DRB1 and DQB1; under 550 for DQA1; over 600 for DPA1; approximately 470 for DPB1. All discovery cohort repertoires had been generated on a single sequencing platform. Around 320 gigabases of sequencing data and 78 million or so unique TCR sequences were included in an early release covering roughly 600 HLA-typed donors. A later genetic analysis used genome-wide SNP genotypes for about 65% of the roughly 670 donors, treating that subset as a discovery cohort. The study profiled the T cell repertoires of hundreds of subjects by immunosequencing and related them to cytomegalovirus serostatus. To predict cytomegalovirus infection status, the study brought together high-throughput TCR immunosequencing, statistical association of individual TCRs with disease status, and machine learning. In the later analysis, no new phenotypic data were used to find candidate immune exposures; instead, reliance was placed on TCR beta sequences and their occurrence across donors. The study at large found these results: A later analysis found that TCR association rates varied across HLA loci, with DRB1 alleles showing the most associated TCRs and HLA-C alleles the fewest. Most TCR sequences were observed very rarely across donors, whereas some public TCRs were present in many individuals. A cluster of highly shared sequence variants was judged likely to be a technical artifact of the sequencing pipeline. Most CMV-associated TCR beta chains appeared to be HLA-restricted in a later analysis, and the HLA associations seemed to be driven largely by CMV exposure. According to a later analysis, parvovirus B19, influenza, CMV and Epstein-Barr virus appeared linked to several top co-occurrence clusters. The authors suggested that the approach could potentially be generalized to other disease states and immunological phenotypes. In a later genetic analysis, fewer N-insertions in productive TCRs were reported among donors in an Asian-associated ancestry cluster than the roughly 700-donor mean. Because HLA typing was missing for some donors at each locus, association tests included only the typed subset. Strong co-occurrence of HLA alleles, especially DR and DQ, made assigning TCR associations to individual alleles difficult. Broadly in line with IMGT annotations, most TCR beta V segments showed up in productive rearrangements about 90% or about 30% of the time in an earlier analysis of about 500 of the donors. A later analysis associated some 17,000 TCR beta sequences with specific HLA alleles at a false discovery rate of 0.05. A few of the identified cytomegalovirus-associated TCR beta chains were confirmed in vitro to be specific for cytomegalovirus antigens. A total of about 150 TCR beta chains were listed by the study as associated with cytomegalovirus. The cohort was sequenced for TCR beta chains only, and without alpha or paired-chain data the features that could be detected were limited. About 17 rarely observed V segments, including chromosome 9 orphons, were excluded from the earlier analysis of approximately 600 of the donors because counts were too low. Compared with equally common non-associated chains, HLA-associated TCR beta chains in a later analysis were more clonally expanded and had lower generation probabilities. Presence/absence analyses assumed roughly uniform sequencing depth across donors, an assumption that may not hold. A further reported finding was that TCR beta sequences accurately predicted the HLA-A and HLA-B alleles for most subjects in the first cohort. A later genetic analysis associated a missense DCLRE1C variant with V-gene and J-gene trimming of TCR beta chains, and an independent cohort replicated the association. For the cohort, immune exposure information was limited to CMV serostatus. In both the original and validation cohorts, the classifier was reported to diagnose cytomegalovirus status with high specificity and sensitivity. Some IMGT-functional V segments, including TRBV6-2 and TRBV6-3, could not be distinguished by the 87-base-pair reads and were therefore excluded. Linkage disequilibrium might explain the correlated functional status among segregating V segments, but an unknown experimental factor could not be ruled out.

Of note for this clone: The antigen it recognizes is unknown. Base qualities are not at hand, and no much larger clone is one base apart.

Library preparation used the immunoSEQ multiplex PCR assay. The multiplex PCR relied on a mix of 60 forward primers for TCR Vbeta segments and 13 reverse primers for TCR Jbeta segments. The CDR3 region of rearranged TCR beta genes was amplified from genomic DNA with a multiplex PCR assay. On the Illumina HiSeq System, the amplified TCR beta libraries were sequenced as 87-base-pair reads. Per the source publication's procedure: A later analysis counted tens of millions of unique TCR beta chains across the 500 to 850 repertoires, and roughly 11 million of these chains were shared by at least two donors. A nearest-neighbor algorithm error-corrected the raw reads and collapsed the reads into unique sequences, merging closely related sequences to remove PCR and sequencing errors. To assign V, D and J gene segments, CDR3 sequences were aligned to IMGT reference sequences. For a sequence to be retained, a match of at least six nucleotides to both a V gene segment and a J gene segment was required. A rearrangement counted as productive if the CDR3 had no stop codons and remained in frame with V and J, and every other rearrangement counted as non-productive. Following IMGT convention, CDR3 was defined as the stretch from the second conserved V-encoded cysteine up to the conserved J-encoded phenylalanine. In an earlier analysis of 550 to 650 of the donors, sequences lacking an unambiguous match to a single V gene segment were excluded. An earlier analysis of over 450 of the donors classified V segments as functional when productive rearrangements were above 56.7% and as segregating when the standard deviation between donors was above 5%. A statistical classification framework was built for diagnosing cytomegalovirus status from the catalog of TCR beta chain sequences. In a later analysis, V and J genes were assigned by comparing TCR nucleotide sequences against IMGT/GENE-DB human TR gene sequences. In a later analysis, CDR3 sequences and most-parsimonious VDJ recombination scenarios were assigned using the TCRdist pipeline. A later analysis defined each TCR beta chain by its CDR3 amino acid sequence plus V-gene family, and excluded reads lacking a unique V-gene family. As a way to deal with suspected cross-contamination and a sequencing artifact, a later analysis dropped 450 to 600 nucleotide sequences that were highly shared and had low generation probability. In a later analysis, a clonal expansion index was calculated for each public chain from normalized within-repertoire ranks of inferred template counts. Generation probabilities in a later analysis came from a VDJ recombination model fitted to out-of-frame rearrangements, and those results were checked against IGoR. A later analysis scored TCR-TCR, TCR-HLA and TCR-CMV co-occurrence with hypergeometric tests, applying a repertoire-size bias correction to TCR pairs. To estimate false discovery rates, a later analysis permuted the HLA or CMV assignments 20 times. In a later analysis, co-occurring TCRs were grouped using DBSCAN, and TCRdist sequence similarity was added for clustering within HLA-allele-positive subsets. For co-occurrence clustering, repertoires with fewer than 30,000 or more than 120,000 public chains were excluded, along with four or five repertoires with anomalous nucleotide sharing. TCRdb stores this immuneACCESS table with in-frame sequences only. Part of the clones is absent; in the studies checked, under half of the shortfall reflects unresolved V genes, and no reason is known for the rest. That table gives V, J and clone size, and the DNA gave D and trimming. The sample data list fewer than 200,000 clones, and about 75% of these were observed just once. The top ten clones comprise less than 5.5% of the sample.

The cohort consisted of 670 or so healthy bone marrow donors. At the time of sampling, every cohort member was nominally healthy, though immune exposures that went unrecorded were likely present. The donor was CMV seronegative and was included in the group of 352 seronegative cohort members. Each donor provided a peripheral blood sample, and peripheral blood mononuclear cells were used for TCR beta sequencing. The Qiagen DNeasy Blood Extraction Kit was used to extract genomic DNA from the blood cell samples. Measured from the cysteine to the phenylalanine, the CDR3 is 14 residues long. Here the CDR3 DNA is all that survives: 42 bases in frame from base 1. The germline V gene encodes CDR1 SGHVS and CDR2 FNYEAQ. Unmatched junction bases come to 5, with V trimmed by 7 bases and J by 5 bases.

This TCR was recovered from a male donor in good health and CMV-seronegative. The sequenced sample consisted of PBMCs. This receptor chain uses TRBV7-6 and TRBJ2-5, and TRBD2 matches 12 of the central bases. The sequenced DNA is TGTGCCAGCACCCGGACTAGCGGGGTGGAGACCCAGTACTTC. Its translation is CASTRTSGVETQYF.